These 20 T cell receptor beta chains came from one sample sequenced in a study of brain T cells in children with intractable seizures (dated by TCRdb to about 2021). Libraries were prepared through the immunoSEQ multiplex PCR assay. TCRdb provides this immuneACCESS table in a form limited to in-frame rearrangements. Some clones are lacking; in checked studies, under half of them reflect an unresolved V gene, and why the rest are absent is not known. The sample table contains 340,000 or so clones; only one count was recorded for roughly 92% of them. The ten largest make up roughly 5.7% of the sample. The sample's time point label, decoded: blood from clinic visit 5 months post-surgery; TSC patient then seizure free. The source was peripheral blood, collected 4 to 5 months after surgery. These receptors all stem from a boy under three years old with tuberous sclerosis and intractable seizures.

The chain is built from TRBV3-1 (or the pseudogene TRBV3-2) and TRBJ2-6, with 8 bases lining up with TRBD2. Per the germline V gene, CDR1 is LGHDT and CDR2 is YNNKEL (reference sequence). The CDR3 covers 22 residues. Trimming at V came to 4 bases and at J to 1 base, leaving 21 bases not matched to a gene. CDR3 protein: CASSLRGARGASRKSGANVLTF. The CDR3, as DNA: TGTGCCAGCAGCCTCCGAGGGGCGCGGGGGGCCTCAAGAAAGTCTGGGGCCAACGTCCTGACTTTC.

The chain uses TRBV7-9 and TRBJ1-2; D remains ambiguous. CDR3 length equals 13 residues. V lost 2 bases and J 0 bases, leaving 4 bases between the germline ends. Germline CDR1 SEHNR, CDR2 FQNEAQ (reference sequence). DNA of the CDR3: TGTGCCAGCAGCTTAAGGTCTAACTATGGCTACACCTTC. Its protein product is CASSLRSNYGYTF.

The chain combines TRBV4-2 with TRBJ2-3, with 11 bases matching TRBD2. The germline CDR1 and CDR2 sequences are LGHNA and YNFKEQ. The CDR3 extends over 16 amino acids. V lost 4 bases, J lost 6 bases, and 9 bases stayed unmatched. DNA of the CDR3: TGTGCCAGCAGCCGCCCACCGACTAGCGGGAATGATACGCAGTATTTT. This gives the protein CASSRPPTSGNDTQYF.

J is TRBJ1-2 and V is TRBV13; TRBD1 might be the D (5 bases). CDR3 length: 19 amino acids. CDR1 is PRHDT and CDR2 is FYEKMQ in the germline V gene (reference sequence). V lost 0 bases and J 2 bases, leaving 22 bases between the germline ends. The CDR3 loop reads CASSLGRPGTTLGNYGYTF. CDR3 DNA sequence: TGTGCCAGCAGCTTAGGCCGTCCAGGGACCACCCTAGGCAACTATGGCTACACCTTC.

This chain links TRBV30 with TRBJ2-1, with D perhaps given as TRBD1 or TRBD2 (5 bases each). The CDR3 extends over 15 amino acids. V was clipped by 2 bases and J by 8 bases, with 19 bases between them. Germline V gene sequence: CDR1 GTSNPN, CDR2 SVGIG (reference sequence). The CDR3 DNA reads as TGTGCCTGGAGTCTCTTATCCGGGACCCCCTATGAGCAGTTCTTC. It specifies CAWSLLSGTPYEQFF.

This clone was detected only once. The V call is TRBV7-6, the J call TRBJ2-2; 16 bases match TRBD2. Germline lookup yields CDR1 SGHVS and CDR2 FNYEAQ. The CDR3 extends over 19 amino acids. With 5 bases clipped from V and 5 bases from J, the junction kept 11 bases outside the gene matches. CDR3 region: CASSTGTSGGERWTGELFF. The CDR3 coding sequence is TGTGCCAGCAGCACCGGGACTAGCGGGGGGGAGCGGTGGACCGGGGAGCTGTTTTTT.

This chain connects TRBV5-3 to TRBJ1-1; D is unresolved. TRBV5-3 is noted as an ORF with a role that remains uncertain. The CDR3 loop spans 11 amino acids. V was cut by 7 bases and J by 1 base, with 5 bases left in between. CDR3 in DNA: TGTGCCAGAGTTGGGAACACTGAAGCTTTCTTT. Protein sequence: CARVGNTEAFF.

The chain employs TRBV7-2 and TRBJ1-1, with D possibly being TRBD1 (5 bases). Per the germline V gene, CDR1 is SGHTA and CDR2 is FQGNSA. V lost 6 bases, J lost 2 bases, and 13 bases lay in between. CDR3 length: 14 amino acids. CDR3 in amino acids: CASSPARDNTEAFF. CDR3 DNA sequence: TGTGCCAGCAGTCCCGCTAGGGACAACACTGAAGCTTTCTTT. The entire variable domain, with the rest obtained from reference TRBV7-2 and TRBJ1-1, is as follows: GAGVSQSPSNKVTEKGKDVELRCDPISGHTALYWYRQSLGQGLEFLIYFQGNSAPDKSGLPSDRFSAERTGGSVSTLTIQRTQQEDSAVYLCASSPARDNTEAFFGQGTRLTVV.

This clone was detected only once. The chain carries TRBV7-8 and TRBJ1-3; 8 nucleotides match TRBD1. The ends lost 2 bases at V and 4 bases at J; junction bases unmatched: 10. CDR1 SGHVS and CDR2 FQNEAQ come from the germline V gene. CDR3 length: 17 amino acids. This CDR3 is CASSLMGQGASGNTIYF. The CDR3 nucleotides are TGTGCCAGCAGCTTAATGGGTCAGGGGGCATCAGGAAACACCATATATTTT. The full variable domain, completed using reference TRBV7-8 and TRBJ1-3, is GAGVSQSPRYKVAKRGQDVALRCDPISGHVSLFWYQQALGQGPEFLTYFQNEAQLDKSGLPSDRFFAERPEGSVSTLKIQRTQQEDSAVYLCASSLMGQGASGNTIYFGEGSWLTVV.

The table lists this clone with a count of one. The chain combines TRBV2 with TRBJ2-1, with 7 bases matching TRBD2. CDR1 is SNHLY and CDR2 is FYNNEI in the germline V gene. V was pared by 10 bases and J by 6 bases, with 15 bases of the junction left unmatched. There are 15 residues in the CDR3. The CDR3 DNA sequence: TGTGCCATCGAGAAGACTAGCACCTTCCCCAATGAGCAGTTCTTC. This translates into CAIEKTSTFPNEQFF.

This rearrangement joins TRBV24-1 to TRBJ2-2; TRBD2 matches 10 bases. CDR1 is KGHDR and CDR2 is SFDVKD in the germline V gene. V lost 2 bases, J lost 2 bases, and 7 bases stayed unmatched. The CDR3 is made up of 18 amino acids. For the CDR3, the DNA is TGTGCCACCAGTGATTCCCCAACTAGCGGGAAAAACACCGGGGAGCTGTTTTTT. It yields the protein CATSDSPTSGKNTGELFF.

The chain joins TRBV6-5 to TRBJ1-4; the D is unclear. The germline V gene has CDR1 MNHEY and CDR2 SVGAGI. The V end was cut by 0 bases, the J end by 0 bases, with 5 bases between. This CDR3 region has 15 residues. The CDR3 region has the DNA TGTGCCAGCAGTTACTCGACTTCAACTAATGAAAAACTGTTTTTT. Its translation: CASSYSTSTNEKLFF.

The rearrangement joins TRBV7-3 to TRBJ2-5, with D perhaps TRBD1 (5 bases). CDR1 is SGHTA and CDR2 is FQGTGA in the germline V gene. Trimming left V 5 bases short and J 6 bases short, with 10 bases between. This CDR3 has 12 amino acids. In nucleotides, the CDR3 is TGTGCCAGCAGCCTCAGGGTCCAGACCCAGTACTTC. It encodes CASSLRVQTQYF.

This clone appeared a single time. The chain has TRBV7-3 and TRBJ2-1, with TRBD2 matching over 8 bases. Per germline, CDR1 SGHTA and CDR2 FQGTGA. The CDR3 extends over 16 amino acids. Trimming removed 5 bases from V and 0 bases from J; junction bases left unmatched: 6. DNA for the CDR3: TGTGCCAGCAGCCCCGAGGCGGGGGGCTCCTACAATGAGCAGTTCTTC. It is translated as CASSPEAGGSYNEQFF.

The rearrangement joins TRBV12-5 to TRBJ1-4, with a tentative D call TRBD1 (5 bases). From germline, CDR1 is LGHNT and CDR2 FRNRAP. This CDR3 has 14 amino acids. V was shortened by 5 bases and J by 8 bases, with 15 bases between the two germline ends. In nucleotides, the CDR3 is TGTGCTAGTGGTCAAGGCAGGGAGGAAGAAAAACTGTTTTTT. This encodes CASGQGREEEKLFF.

As concerns this clone: The sample holds other DNA sequences that translate to the same CDR3. V is TRBV3-1 (or the pseudogene TRBV3-2) and J is TRBJ2-2; D ambiguous. Trimming removed 4 bases from V and 0 bases from J, with 3 bases in between. This CDR3 is 13 amino acids long. CDR1 LGHDT and CDR2 YNNKEL come from the germline V gene (reference sequence). The CDR3 DNA is TGTGCCAGCAGCCGCACGAACACCGGGGAGCTGTTTTTT. As protein: CASSRTNTGELFF.

V usage is TRBV4-1 and J usage is TRBJ2-3, with 8 bases matching TRBD1. Trimming removed 0 bases from V and 3 bases from J; junction bases left unmatched: 5. Germline V lookup: CDR1 MGHRA, CDR2 YSYEKL. CDR3 length: 16 amino acids. The CDR3 loop is CASSQEGQGTTDTQYF. The CDR3 DNA is TGCGCCAGCAGCCAAGAAGGACAGGGCACGACAGATACGCAGTATTTT.

This clone was counted between two and nine times. The chain employs TRBV10-1 and TRBJ1-1; 10 positions agree with TRBD1. The CDR3 is 15 residues long. Per the germline V gene, CDR1 is WNHNN and CDR2 is SYGVQD (reference sequence). V gave up 4 bases and J gave up 4 bases; unmatched junction bases: 6. CDR3 nucleotide sequence: TGCGCCAGCAGTGCCCGACAGGGGGCGTTCACTGAAGCTTTCTTT. It is translated as CASSARQGAFTEAFF.

The chain links TRBV21-1 to TRBJ1-2. TRBV21-1 is a known pseudogene. This CDR3 is built from 19 residues. CDR3 sequence (DNA): TGTGCCAGCAGCACCTCGTCGTGCCCGATCTCGTCTTCTGGCTATGGCTACACCTTC. As protein: CASSTSSCPISSSGYGYTF.

V usage is TRBV5-1 and J usage is TRBJ2-5, with 9 bases fitting TRBD1. This CDR3 region has 13 residues. Germline V CDR1 and CDR2: SGHRS, YFSETQ. V shed 6 bases and J 3 bases; nucleotides not matched to a gene: 3. The CDR3 coding sequence is TGCGCCAGCACCCGGACAGGGGAAGAGACCCAGTACTTC. It yields the protein CASTRTGEETQYF.